This T cell receptor beta chain derives from a study of technical replicates of blood from several donors. From germline, CDR1 is MNHEY and CDR2 SMNVEV (reference sequence). J gave up 2 bases and V 6 bases, and 11 bases lay outside the gene matches. This CDR3 contains 17 residues. Sequencing was performed with immunoSEQ multiplex PCR; in TCRdb, only in-frame clones are kept and a portion is missing. The repertoire holds under 80,000 clones, around 94% seen once, with approximately 0.25% in the top ten. This TCR was sampled from a human donor in good health. This chain links TRBV27 with TRBJ2-2; 8 bases match TRBD2. The sample was T cells isolated from PBMCs. CDR3 loop: CASSRRPSGGNTGELFF. The CDR3, as DNA: TGTGCCAGCAGCCGTCGACCCAGCGGGGGCAACACCGGGGAGCTGTTTTTT.